The present T cell receptor beta chain was sequenced within a study of vaccination and CD4 T cells after COVID-19. Study at large: Nasal swab PCR identified SARS-CoV-2 in the convalescent patients, of whom nine were mild and one severe.

CDR3 size: 14 residues. The V end was cut by 7 bases, the J end by 3 bases, with 14 bases between. Looked up from germline, CDR1 is MNHEY and CDR2 is SMNVEV (reference sequence). CD4+ T cells that had been cultured provided DNA sequenced with the Oncomine TCR Beta short-read assay. TCRdb re-analysed the PCR reads in MiXCR, keeping a single row per CDR3 protein. The sample lists around 19,000 distinct CDR3 sequences, 54% seen once, with approximately 13% in the top ten. The treatment: approximately nine-day PBMC culture with coronavirus spike peptide pools or control peptides (ViraFEST assay). About this clonotype itself: Its antigen is not identified.

This receptor was obtained from a human donor who had recovered from COVID-19. The V gene is TRBV27, the J gene TRBJ2-3; the D is unclear. Specimen: CD4+ T cells from blood, cultured in vitro. The CDR3 sequence is CASTPGRSTDTQYF. CDR3 DNA sequence: TGTGCCAGCACCCCGGGCAGGAGTACAGATACGCAGTATTTT.